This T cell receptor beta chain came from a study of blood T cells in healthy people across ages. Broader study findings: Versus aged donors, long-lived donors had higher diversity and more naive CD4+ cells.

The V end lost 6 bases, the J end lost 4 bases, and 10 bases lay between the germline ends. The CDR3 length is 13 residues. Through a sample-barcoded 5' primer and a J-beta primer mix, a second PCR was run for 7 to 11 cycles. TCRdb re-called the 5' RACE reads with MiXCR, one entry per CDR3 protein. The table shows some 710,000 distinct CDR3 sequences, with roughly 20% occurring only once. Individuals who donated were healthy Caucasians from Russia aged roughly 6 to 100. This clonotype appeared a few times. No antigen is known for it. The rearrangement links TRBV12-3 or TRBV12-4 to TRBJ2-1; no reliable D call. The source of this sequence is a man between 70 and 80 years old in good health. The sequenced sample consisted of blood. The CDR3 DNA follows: TGTGCCAGCAGATTTCAGGTTTACAATGAGCAGTTCTTC. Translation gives CASRFQVYNEQFF.